This entry describes one T cell receptor (beta chain). The sample comes from a study of T cells in Graves' hyperthyroidism and ophthalmopathy. TCR beta CDR3 regions were amplified from RNA transcripts. An initial round of RT-PCR targeting the TCR CDR3 relied on the HTBI primer set. TCRdb used MiXCR to reprocess the multiplex PCR reads, holding one entry per CDR3 protein. Here the sample spans 450,000 to 600,000 distinct CDR3 sequences, nearly 20% being singletons. CDR3 length: 14 amino acids. V was pared by 6 bases and J by 3 bases, with 11 bases between. Germline-derived CDR1 and CDR2 are SEHNR and FQNEAQ (reference sequence).

The clonotype was recovered from a middle-aged man with Graves' ophthalmopathy. The chain carries TRBV7-9 and TRBJ2-2; no reliable D call. Sequencing input: blood. The CDR3 sequence: CASRTGLDTGELFF. CDR3 DNA sequence: TGTGCCAGCAGGACGGGTTTGGACACCGGGGAGCTGTTTTTT. Drawing the rest from reference TRBV7-9 and TRBJ2-2, the complete variable domain is DTGVSQNPRHKITKRGQNVTFRCDPISEHNRLYWYRQTLGQGPEFLTYFQNEAQLEKSRLLSDRFSAERPKGSFSTLEIQRTEQGDSAMYLCASRTGLDTGELFFGEGSRLTVL.